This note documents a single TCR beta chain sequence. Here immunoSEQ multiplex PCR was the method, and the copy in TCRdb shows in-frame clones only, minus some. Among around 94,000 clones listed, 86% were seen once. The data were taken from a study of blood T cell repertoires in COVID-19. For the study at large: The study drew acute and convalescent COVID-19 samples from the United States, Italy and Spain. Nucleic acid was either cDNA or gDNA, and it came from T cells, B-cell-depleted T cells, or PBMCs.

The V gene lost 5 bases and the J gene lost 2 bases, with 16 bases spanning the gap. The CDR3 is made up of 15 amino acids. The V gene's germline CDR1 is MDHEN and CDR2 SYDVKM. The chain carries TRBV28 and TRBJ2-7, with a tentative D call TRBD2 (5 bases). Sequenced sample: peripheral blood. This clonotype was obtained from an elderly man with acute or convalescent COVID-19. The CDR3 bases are TGTGCCAGCAGTCCCACGGGGTGGCAGGCCTACGAGCAGTACTTC. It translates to CASSPTGWQAYEQYF.